Below are 28 T cell receptor beta chains sequenced from a single sample in a study of CD8 T cells in ankylosing spondylitis. TCRdb passed the 5' RACE reads through MiXCR, listing each CDR3 protein once. The data show about 250,000 distinct CDR3 sequences, about 10% seen once. Sequenced: blood, either unsorted or a sorted T cell fraction (not recorded which). Receptor source: a male donor with ankylosing spondylitis or in good health (not recorded which).

This clonotype was picked up many times. V is TRBV25-1 and J is TRBJ1-1; TRBD1 is a possible D gene (5 bases). There are 13 residues in the CDR3. The V end was cut by 4 bases, the J end by 10 bases, with 16 bases between. Per germline, CDR1 MGHDK and CDR2 SYGVNS. The CDR3 spells CASSAPGLTTAFF. The CDR3, as DNA: TGTGCCAGCAGTGCACCGGGACTAACCACAGCTTTCTTT.

This clonotype was observed many times. The rearrangement uses TRBV15 and TRBJ1-6, with TRBD1 identical over 7 bases. The CDR3 length is 16 residues. The germline V gene encodes CDR1 LNHNV and CDR2 YYDKDF (reference sequence). Unmatched junction bases numbered 6, after V lost 0 bases and J lost 7 bases. The DNA for the CDR3 is TGTGCCACCAGCAGAGATCTGACAGGGTTGAATTCACCCCTCCACTTT. Translation: CATSRDLTGLNSPLHF.

The chain carries TRBV10-1 and TRBJ2-2, with D hard to call. CDR3 length equals 15 residues. Germline V gene data show CDR1 as WNHNN and CDR2 as SYGVQD (reference sequence). Trimming took off 4 bases at V and 0 bases at J, with 9 bases between the two ends. The CDR3: CASSGGSSNTGELFF. CDR3 nucleotide sequence: TGCGCCAGCAGTGGGGGATCTTCGAACACCGGGGAGCTGTTTTTT.

This clonotype was observed many times. The DNA for the CDR3 is TGTGCCAGCAGTGAAAACATCGCTTACTCTGGAAACACCATATATTTT. It codes for CASSENIAYSGNTIYF. The rearrangement joins TRBV6-1 to TRBJ1-3; no definite D call. The germline gives CDR1 MNHNS, CDR2 SASEGT. Between the trimmed V and J ends, which lost 2 bases and 0 bases, there was a span of 11 bases. The CDR3 consists of 16 residues.

This clonotype was detected ten times or more. The chain is built from TRBV4-1 and TRBJ2-7; 7 bases map to TRBD1. Germline V gives CDR1 MGHRA, CDR2 YSYEKL. This CDR3 has 16 amino acids. Germline trimming cut 2 bases from V and 3 bases from J; bases unmatched to any gene: 10. CDR3 protein: CASSQPVQGMDYEQYF. DNA of the CDR3: TGCGCCAGCAGCCAACCGGTACAGGGGATGGACTACGAGCAGTACTTC.

This clonotype was observed at least ten times. This sequence joins TRBV12-3 or TRBV12-4 and TRBJ1-1; 9 nucleotides align to TRBD1. V lost 5 bases to trimming and J lost 7 bases; unmatched junction nucleotides: 5. CDR3 length: 13 amino acids. The CDR3 nucleotides are TGTGCCAGCAGTCTACAGGGGGCGGGTGAAGCTTTCTTT. This translates into CASSLQGAGEAFF.

This clonotype was recorded many times. This sequence joins TRBV20-1 and TRBJ1-6; D remains unclear. V lost 3 bases to trimming and J lost 5 bases, with 8 bases between them. CDR3 size: 13 residues. Germline CDR1 and CDR2: DFQATT and SNEGSKA (reference sequence). As DNA, the CDR3 is TGCAGTGCTAGTGTACGGGATAATTCACCCCTCCACTTT. Amino acid sequence: CSASVRDNSPLHF.

This clonotype was found many times. CDR3 sequence reads: CASREVGIGGNQPQHF. DNA of the CDR3: TGTGCCAGCAGGGAGGTGGGGATTGGGGGCAATCAGCCCCAGCATTTT. The gene calls are TRBV6-1 and TRBJ1-5, with D uncertain. V lost 6 bases and J lost 2, with 17 bases in between. The V gene's germline CDR1 is MNHNS and CDR2 SASEGT. CDR3 length equals 16 residues.

To note about this clonotype: A much larger clone differs by one base, so this may be a read error. The V gene is TRBV4-1, the J gene TRBJ1-2; TRBD1 is a possible D gene (6 bases). Per germline, CDR1 MGHRA and CDR2 YSYEKL. Trimming shortened V by 2 bases and J by 8 bases, and 15 bases separated the two germline ends. CDR3 size: 14 residues. CDR3 nucleotides: TGCGCCAGCAGCCAACAAGGGGGGACTGGAGGCTACACCTTC. It translates to CASSQQGGTGGYTF.

This clonotype was seen at least ten times. This sequence joins TRBV7-2 and TRBJ2-3; D unclear. CDR1 and CDR2 from the germline V gene are SGHTA and FQGNSA. V was trimmed by 3 bases and J by 0 bases, leaving 7 bases between them. The CDR3 has 14 amino acids. In nucleotides, the CDR3 is TGTGCCAGCAGCTTCGGCCCTAGCACAGATACGCAGTATTTT. This sequence encodes CASSFGPSTDTQYF. The variable domain in full, completed from reference TRBV7-2 and TRBJ2-3, reads GAGVSQSPSNKVTEKGKDVELRCDPISGHTALYWYRQSLGQGLEFLIYFQGNSAPDKSGLPSDRFSAERTGGSVSTLTIQRTQQEDSAVYLCASSFGPSTDTQYFGPGTRLTVL.

This chain links TRBV2 with TRBJ1-1; D remains ambiguous. The V gene lost 3 bases and the J gene lost 2 bases, with 22 bases spanning the gap. The CDR3 is 18 residues long. CDR1 SNHLY and CDR2 FYNNEI come from the germline V gene. The CDR3 DNA is TGTGCCAGCAGTGAGCGCTTCTATTCCGGGCCAGCAAACACTGAAGCTTTCTTT. This translates into CASSERFYSGPANTEAFF. Together with reference TRBV2 and TRBJ1-1, the CDR3 gives the full variable domain: EPEVTQTPSHQVTQMGQEVILRCVPISNHLYFYWYRQILGQKVEFLVSFYNNEISEKSEIFDDQFSVERPDGSNFTLKIRSTKLEDSAMYFCASSERFYSGPANTEAFFGQGTRLTVV.

CDR3 sequence (DNA): TGCAGCGTTGGACAGTCCTACGAGCAGTACTTC. Its protein is CSVGQSYEQYF. The V gene is TRBV29-1, the J gene TRBJ2-7; possible D gene TRBD1, 5 bases. Germline CDR1 and CDR2: SQVTM and ANQGSEA. V lost 4 bases and J 1 base, leaving 5 bases between the germline ends. The CDR3 loop spans 11 amino acids.

This clonotype was counted at least ten times. CDR3 sequence reads: CASSLATASYEQYF. In nucleotides, the CDR3 is TGCGCCAGCAGCTTGGCGACAGCCTCCTACGAGCAGTACTTC. This chain connects TRBV5-1 to TRBJ2-7; D might be TRBD1 (5 bases). The CDR3 runs to 14 residues. V lost 0 bases to trimming and J lost 0 bases, with 7 bases between them. The germline V gene encodes CDR1 SGHRS and CDR2 YFSETQ.

This rearrangement joins TRBV27 to TRBJ1-6, with D possibly being TRBD1 (6 bases). This CDR3 spans 14 amino acids. The germline CDR1 and CDR2 sequences are MNHEY and SMNVEV (reference sequence). Trimming left V 2 bases short and J 10 bases short, with 12 bases between. CDR3 nucleotides: TGTGCCAGCAGTTTAAAGGGGGGCAGGTCACCCCTCCACTTT. Translation gives CASSLKGGRSPLHF.

For this clonotype: This could be a read error, since a much larger clone is one nucleotide away. CDR3 nucleotides: TGCGCCAGCAGCTTGAATCTAGCGGGAGGGCAATCCCACGAGCAGTGCTTC. Encoded protein: CASSLNLAGGQSHEQCF. V gene TRBV5-1 combines with J gene TRBJ2-7; 12 bases map to TRBD2. Germline CDR1 SGHRS, CDR2 YFSETQ. The CDR3 covers 17 residues.

Many counts were recorded for this clonotype. The rearrangement links TRBV30 to TRBJ2-1; 8 bases line up with TRBD2. This CDR3 is built from 16 residues. Germline-derived CDR1 and CDR2 are GTSNPN and SVGIG (reference sequence). The ends lost 3 bases at V and 4 bases at J; junction bases unmatched: 11. CDR3 DNA sequence: TGTGCCTGGAGGGGGGATTTAGCGGGGCGTTACAATGAGCAGTTCTTC. The encoded protein is CAWRGDLAGRYNEQFF.

This clonotype was counted ten times or more. This chain joins TRBV5-1 and TRBJ2-7; the D is unclear. The CDR3 loop spans 13 amino acids. Germline V lookup: CDR1 SGHRS, CDR2 YFSETQ. V was shortened by 0 bases and J by 2 bases, with 6 bases between the two germline ends. This chain's CDR3 is CASSLEKTYEQYF. CDR3 sequence (DNA): TGCGCCAGCAGCTTGGAGAAGACCTACGAGCAGTACTTC.

This clonotype was counted ten times or more. In nucleotides, the CDR3 is TGCGCCAGCAGCAGAGCACAGGGGTCAGATACGCAGTATTTT. This translates into CASSRAQGSDTQYF. The V call is TRBV5-1, the J call TRBJ2-3, with TRBD1 identical over 7 bases. Germline trimming cut 4 bases from V and 4 bases from J; bases unmatched to any gene: 6. Germline V gene sequence: CDR1 SGHRS, CDR2 YFSETQ. The CDR3 has 14 residues.

As DNA, the CDR3 is TGTGCCAGCAGCTTAACGGGTGGGACAGGGAATTCACCCCTCCACTTT. Its protein product is CASSLTGGTGNSPLHF. The chain has TRBV7-2 and TRBJ1-6; TRBD1 agrees at 9 bases. CDR3 size: 16 residues. Germline values: CDR1 SGHTA, CDR2 FQGNSA. The J segment lost 7 bases and the V segment lost 2 bases, leaving 6 bases of the junction unmatched. The full variable domain, with the rest looked up from reference TRBV7-2 and TRBJ1-6, is GAGVSQSPSNKVTEKGKDVELRCDPISGHTALYWYRQSLGQGLEFLIYFQGNSAPDKSGLPSDRFSAERTGGSVSTLTIQRTQQEDSAVYLCASSLTGGTGNSPLHFGNGTRLTVT.

The chain combines TRBV25-1 with TRBJ2-7; 7 nucleotides align to TRBD1. Unmatched junction bases numbered 9, after V lost 6 bases and J lost 1 base. Looked up from germline, CDR1 is MGHDK and CDR2 is SYGVNS. This CDR3 is built from 15 residues. The CDR3 nucleotides read TGTGCCAGCAGCGTCCCGGGACAGAAATCCTACGAGCAGTACTTC. This encodes CASSVPGQKSYEQYF.

In its sample, this clonotype was seen a few times. V usage is TRBV3-1 and J usage is TRBJ2-6; 8 nucleotides line up with TRBD1. From germline, CDR1 is LGHDT and CDR2 YNNKEL (reference sequence). V shed 1 base, J shed 3 bases, and the junction held 2 bases outside the gene matches. This CDR3 is built from 16 residues. CDR3 protein: CASSQGTGYGANVLTF. For the CDR3, the DNA is TGTGCCAGCAGCCAAGGGACAGGGTATGGGGCCAACGTCCTGACTTTC. Using reference TRBV3-1 and TRBJ2-6 for the parts outside the CDR3, the full variable domain is DTAVSQTPKYLVTQMGNDKSIKCEQNLGHDTMYWYKQDSKKFLKIMFSYNNKELIINETVPNRFSPKSPDKAHLNLHINSLELGDSAVYFCASSQGTGYGANVLTFGAGSRLTVL.

This clonotype was detected many times. As DNA, the CDR3 is TGCAGTGCCCAAGGTAGCGGTACGAGAGCTTTCTTT. This codes for CSAQGSGTRAFF. The chain is built from TRBV20-1 and TRBJ1-1, with no clear D. This CDR3 has 12 residues. Trimming shortened V by 6 bases and J by 10 bases, and 18 bases separated the two germline ends. CDR1 DFQATT and CDR2 SNEGSKA come from the germline V gene (reference sequence).

The table lists this clonotype with many counts. V usage is TRBV5-1 and J usage is TRBJ1-1; D might be TRBD1 (5 bases). Trimming pared 4 bases from V and 0 bases from J, leaving 13 bases between. Germline V gene data show CDR1 as SGHRS and CDR2 as YFSETQ. This CDR3 is 15 amino acids long. The CDR3 spells CASSGAGTMNTEAFF. The CDR3 nucleotides are TGCGCCAGCAGCGGTGCCGGGACGATGAACACTGAAGCTTTCTTT.

This clonotype was recorded many times. This chain joins TRBV25-1 and TRBJ2-2; D unclear. Trimming left V 2 bases short and J 5 bases short, with 0 bases between. The CDR3 is 11 amino acids. The germline CDR1 and CDR2 sequences are MGHDK and SYGVNS. CDR3 amino acids: CASSETGELFF. The DNA of the CDR3 is TGTGCCAGCAGTGAAACCGGGGAGCTGTTTTTT.

This chain connects TRBV29-1 to TRBJ2-2; 8 bases map to TRBD1. Germline V lookup: CDR1 SQVTM, CDR2 ANQGSEA. Trimming removed 3 bases from V and 7 bases from J; junction bases left unmatched: 10. The length of the CDR3 is 15 residues. Written as DNA, the CDR3 is TGCAGCGTTGAGGGGAGAGGACAGGGAATCGGGGAGCTGTTTTTT. It specifies CSVEGRGQGIGELFF.

This clonotype has ten or more counts. The rearrangement links TRBV3-1 to TRBJ1-2, with D uncertain. This CDR3 is built from 13 residues. The germline V and J ends were trimmed by 0 bases and 2 bases, with 4 bases remaining between them. CDR1 and CDR2 from the germline V gene are LGHDT and YNNKEL (reference sequence). In DNA form, the CDR3 reads TGTGCCAGCAGCCAAGACAGGAACTATGGCTACACCTTC. Its translation is CASSQDRNYGYTF.

In its sample, this clonotype was seen many times. The gene calls are TRBV5-1 and TRBJ1-1; D gene ambiguous. The CDR3 is made up of 14 amino acids. Trimming removed 0 bases at V and 1 base at J, with 7 bases between. CDR1 is SGHRS and CDR2 is YFSETQ in the germline V gene. CDR3 DNA: TGCGCCAGCAGCTTGGCGCCGGGGAACACTGAAGCTTTCTTT. It translates to CASSLAPGNTEAFF.

This clonotype was recorded a few times. The chain combines TRBV27 with TRBJ1-5; D is unresolved. Trimming removed 5 bases at V and 9 bases at J, with 5 bases between. The germline gives CDR1 MNHEY, CDR2 SMNVEV (reference sequence). The CDR3 has 10 residues. For the CDR3, the DNA is TGTGCCAGCAGTGGAGGGCCCCAGCATTTT. Protein: CASSGGPQHF.